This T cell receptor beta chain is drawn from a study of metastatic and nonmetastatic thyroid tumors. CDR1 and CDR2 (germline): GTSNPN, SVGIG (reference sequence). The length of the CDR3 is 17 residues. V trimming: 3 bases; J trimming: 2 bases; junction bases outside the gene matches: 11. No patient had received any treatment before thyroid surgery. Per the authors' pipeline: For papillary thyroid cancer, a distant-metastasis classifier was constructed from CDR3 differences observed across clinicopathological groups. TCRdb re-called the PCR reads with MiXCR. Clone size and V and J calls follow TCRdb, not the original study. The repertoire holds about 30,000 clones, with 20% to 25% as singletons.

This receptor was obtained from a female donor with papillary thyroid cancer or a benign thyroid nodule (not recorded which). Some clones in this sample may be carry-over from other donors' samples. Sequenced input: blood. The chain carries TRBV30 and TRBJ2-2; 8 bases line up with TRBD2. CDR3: CAWRSSSGYSNTGELFF. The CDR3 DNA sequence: TGTGCCTGGAGATCGTCTAGCGGGTACTCTAACACCGGGGAGCTGTTTTTT.